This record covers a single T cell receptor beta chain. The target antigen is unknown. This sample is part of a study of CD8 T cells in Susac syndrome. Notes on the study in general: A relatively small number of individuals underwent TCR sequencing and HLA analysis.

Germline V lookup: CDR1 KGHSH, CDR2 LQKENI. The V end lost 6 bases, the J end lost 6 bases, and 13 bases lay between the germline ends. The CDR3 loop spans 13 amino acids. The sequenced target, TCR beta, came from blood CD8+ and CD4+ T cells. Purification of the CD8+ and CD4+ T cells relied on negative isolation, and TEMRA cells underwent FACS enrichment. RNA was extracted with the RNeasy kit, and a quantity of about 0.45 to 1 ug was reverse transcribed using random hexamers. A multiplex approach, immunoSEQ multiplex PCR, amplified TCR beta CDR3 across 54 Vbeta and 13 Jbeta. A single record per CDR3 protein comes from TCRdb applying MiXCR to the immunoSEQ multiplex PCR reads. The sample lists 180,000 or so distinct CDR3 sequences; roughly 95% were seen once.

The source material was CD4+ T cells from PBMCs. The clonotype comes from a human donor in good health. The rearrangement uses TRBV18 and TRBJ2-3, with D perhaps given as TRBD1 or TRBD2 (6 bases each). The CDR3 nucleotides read TGTGCCAGCTCCCGGGGGCTTGGCGATACGCAGTATTTT. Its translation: CASSRGLGDTQYF.